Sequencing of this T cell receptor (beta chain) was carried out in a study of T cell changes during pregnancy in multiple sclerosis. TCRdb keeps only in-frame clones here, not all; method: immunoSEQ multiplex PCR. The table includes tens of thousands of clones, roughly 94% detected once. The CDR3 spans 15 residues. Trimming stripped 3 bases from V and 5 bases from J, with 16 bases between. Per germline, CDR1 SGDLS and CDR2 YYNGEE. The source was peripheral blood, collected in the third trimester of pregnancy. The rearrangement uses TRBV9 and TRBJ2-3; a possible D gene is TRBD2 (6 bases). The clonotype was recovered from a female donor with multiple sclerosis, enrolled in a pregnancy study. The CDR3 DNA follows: TGTGCCAGCAGCGGGGGAGGAGGGGTTCAAGATACGCAGTATTTT. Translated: CASSGGGGVQDTQYF. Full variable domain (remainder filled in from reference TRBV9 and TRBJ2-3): DSGVTQTPKHLITATGQRVTLRCSPRSGDLSVYWYQQSLDQGLQFLIQYYNGEERAKGNILERFSAQQFPDLHSELNLSSLELGDSALYFCASSGGGGVQDTQYFGPGTRLTVL.